Included here is one T cell receptor beta chain sequence, with context. Its specificity is unknown. The source of the sample is a study of shared clonotypes between healthy human individuals. Study-level points and caveats: Incomplete sequencing of sorted subsets was indicated by rarefaction despite large depth.

The table came from immunoSEQ multiplex PCR; TCRdb's copy has only in-frame clones and leaves some out. The top ten hold 0.4% to 0.45% of the sample, which has about 1.5 million clones, roughly 98% seen once. J gave up 3 bases and V 5 bases, and 4 bases lay outside the gene matches. The length of the CDR3 is 15 residues. Germline-derived CDR1 and CDR2 are SGHTA and FQGNSA. The rearrangement uses TRBV7-2 and TRBJ2-7, with TRBD2 matching over 13 bases. Input material: naive CD4+ T cells sorted from blood. Subset in this sample: CD45RA+ positively selected. This clonotype was obtained from a man aged 30-40 years in good health. The CDR3 bases are TGTGCCAGCAGCACCGGACTAGCGGGAGTCTACGAGCAGTACTTC. Its translation: CASSTGLAGVYEQYF.